These 11 T cell receptor beta chains share one sample of origin, sequenced in a study of shared clonotypes between healthy human individuals (dated by TCRdb to 2018 to 2021). Library construction relied on the immunoSEQ multiplex PCR assay. TCRdb mirrors the immuneACCESS table, restricted to in-frame sequences. Some clones are absent from its copies; in checked studies, under half trace to an unresolved V gene, and the reason for the others is unknown. Present in this sample are around 1.5 million clones, under 99% of which were seen just once. About 0.45% of the sample goes to the ten largest clones. The specimen was naive CD4+ T cells sorted from blood. The meaning of the sample's cell subset or site label: CD45RA+ positively selected. The source is a man aged 30 to 45 in good health.

This clone is a singleton in its sample. This chain joins TRBV10-3 and TRBJ2-4; D uncertain. Trimming cost V 0 bases and J 0 bases, with 9 bases left between them. The CDR3 loop spans 16 amino acids. Germline V gene sequence: CDR1 ENHRY, CDR2 SYGVKD. The CDR3 protein is CAISESDGLAKNIQYF. The CDR3 coding sequence is TGTGCCATCAGTGAGTCTGACGGTTTAGCCAAAAACATTCAGTACTTC.

This chain joins TRBV19 and TRBJ2-7, with D maybe TRBD1 (6 bases). The CDR3 loop spans 14 amino acids. The ends were cut back, 6 bases at V and 1 base at J, with 13 bases in the middle. The germline V gene has CDR1 LNHDA and CDR2 SQIVND (reference sequence). In DNA, the CDR3 is TGTGCCAGTAGCCGTCTAGACAGGTCCTACGAGCAGTACTTC. Translated: CASSRLDRSYEQYF.

The chain links TRBV7-9 to TRBJ1-1, with D unclear. The V gene lost 5 bases and the J gene lost 1 base, with 8 bases spanning the gap. CDR3 size: 13 residues. The germline V gene has CDR1 SEHNR and CDR2 FQNEAQ (reference sequence). The chain's CDR3 is CASSVDKNTEAFF. The CDR3 coding sequence is TGTGCCAGCAGCGTCGACAAGAACACTGAAGCTTTCTTT.

DNA for the CDR3: TGTGCCAGCAGCTTGGGGCCAGCCAATTATGAAGCTTTCTTT. Protein product: CASSLGPANYEAFF. This chain links TRBV7-2 with TRBJ1-1; maybe TRBD1 (5 bases). The CDR3 loop spans 14 amino acids. Germline V CDR1 and CDR2: SGHTA, FQGNSA. The V end lost 3 bases, the J end lost 7 bases, and 15 bases lay between the germline ends.

The V call is TRBV9, the J call TRBJ1-1; D perhaps matches TRBD1 (6 bases). Germline V CDR1 and CDR2: SGDLS, YYNGEE. The CDR3 runs 14 residues. With 4 bases removed from V and 2 bases from J, the gap between germline ends came to 12 bases. This CDR3 reads CASSPGARNTEAFF. CDR3 DNA: TGTGCCAGCAGCCCAGGGGCCCGAAACACTGAAGCTTTCTTT. Full variable domain (outside the CDR3, taken from reference TRBV9 and TRBJ1-1): DSGVTQTPKHLITATGQRVTLRCSPRSGDLSVYWYQQSLDQGLQFLIQYYNGEERAKGNILERFSAQQFPDLHSELNLSSLELGDSALYFCASSPGARNTEAFFGQGTRLTVV.

The chain carries TRBV7-9 and TRBJ1-1; TRBD1 might be the D (6 bases). The length of the CDR3 is 16 residues. V lost 2 bases and J lost 4, with 17 bases in between. CDR1 is SEHNR, CDR2 FQNEAQ, per germline (reference sequence). CDR3 DNA sequence: TGTGCCAGCAGCTTAACTAACTGGGGGGCGGCCACTGAAGCTTTCTTT. Protein sequence: CASSLTNWGAATEAFF.

This chain connects TRBV13 to TRBJ2-1; D is undetermined. This CDR3 has 18 amino acids. The germline V gene has CDR1 PRHDT and CDR2 FYEKMQ (reference sequence). V lost 5 bases and J 0 bases, leaving 20 bases between the germline ends. The DNA for the CDR3 is TGTGCCAGCAGCCCAAGGAGCCCGGGCGTAAGCTCCTACAATGAGCAGTTCTTC. Protein product: CASSPRSPGVSSYNEQFF.

As regards this clone: The sample carries other DNA sequences with the same CDR3. The J gene is TRBJ2-7, the V gene TRBV5-1; 16 positions agree with TRBD2. CDR3 length equals 17 residues. Unmatched junction bases numbered 5, after V lost 3 bases and J lost 2 bases. Germline loops: CDR1 SGHRS, CDR2 YFSETQ. The CDR3 loop is CASSSGLAGGPPYEQYF. CDR3 DNA sequence: TGCGCCAGCAGCTCGGGACTAGCGGGAGGGCCCCCCTACGAGCAGTACTTC.

The chain joins TRBV18 to TRBJ2-7, with D unclear. Per the germline V gene, CDR1 is KGHSH and CDR2 is LQKENI. Trimming cost V 3 bases and J 5 bases, with 14 bases left between them. The CDR3 length is 14 residues. As DNA, the CDR3 is TGTGCCAGCTCACCGCCGGACCCTACCCACGAGCAGTACTTC. Translating it yields CASSPPDPTHEQYF.

The rearrangement uses TRBV28 and TRBJ2-1, with a possible D match to TRBD2 (5 bases). This CDR3 comprises 15 residues. Deletions cut 8 bases from V and 2 bases from J, with 16 bases between. The V gene's germline CDR1 is MDHEN and CDR2 SYDVKM. The CDR3 reads CASRTTGRAYNEQFF. In DNA, the CDR3 is TGTGCCAGCCGAACAACTGGGCGGGCCTACAATGAGCAGTTCTTC.

The V and J genes are TRBV5-4 and TRBJ1-1, with D unclear. Germline CDR1 and CDR2: SGHNT and YYREEE (reference sequence). The CDR3 loop spans 14 amino acids. Between the trimmed V and J ends, which lost 4 bases and 1 base, there was a span of 11 bases. CDR3 amino acids: CASSPGEGNTEAFF. The CDR3 bases are TGTGCCAGCAGCCCCGGGGAAGGGAACACTGAAGCTTTCTTT. The complete variable domain, with remaining parts taken from reference TRBV5-4 and TRBJ1-1, reads ETGVTQSPTHLIKTRGQQVTLRCSSQSGHNTVSWYQQALGQGPQFIFQYYREEENGRGNFPPRFSGLQFPNYSSELNVNALELDDSALYLCASSPGEGNTEAFFGQGTRLTVV.